This is a list of T cell receptor beta chains from one sample in a study of T cells after yellow fever vaccination. MiXCR, run by TCRdb on the 5' RACE reads, gives a single entry per CDR3 protein. The data show 610,000 or so distinct CDR3 sequences, roughly an eighth seen once. The sequencing here drew on PBMCs, taken on the day of the yellow fever booster vaccination. These receptors were taken from a man under 40 who received the YFV17D yellow fever vaccine. Both conserved end residues are part of each CDR3. Each record gives: CDR3 protein, CDR3 DNA, V gene, J gene, D gene, clone size. D genes are given only for firm matches. For some rows the clone size is stated as once, few or many, or as a class when expanded; others skip it.

CSARKGQSGNTQYF,TGCAGTGCTAGAAAGGGGCAGTCCGGAAATACGCAGTATTTT,TRBV20-1,TRBJ2-3,.,few
CASSLGEPLTNEQFF,TGTGCCAGCAGTTTAGGAGAACCCCTCACGAATGAGCAGTTCTTC,TRBV27,TRBJ2-1,.,.
CATSRDLRESTDTQYF,TGTGCCACCAGCAGAGATCTGCGGGAGAGCACAGATACGCAGTATTTT,TRBV15,TRBJ2-3,TRBD2,.
CASSSQGQYPAGYTF,TGTGCCAGCAGTTCCCAGGGACAGTATCCTGCTGGCTACACCTTC,TRBV12-3/TRBV12-4,TRBJ1-2,TRBD1,.
CASSLTYSGTGQETQYF,TGTGCCAGCAGCTTAACGTACTCCGGGACAGGTCAAGAGACCCAGTACTTC,TRBV7-9,TRBJ2-5,TRBD1,.
CASSDSPAVNQPQHF,TGTGCCAGCAGTGATTCCCCCGCAGTAAATCAGCCCCAGCATTTT,TRBV6-1,TRBJ1-5,.,few
CASSYTGTGTGELFF,TGCGCCAGCAGCTATACCGGGACAGGGACCGGGGAGCTGTTTTTT,TRBV5-1,TRBJ2-2,TRBD1,.
CASSQRSYEQYF,TGTGCCAGCAGCCAGCGGTCCTACGAGCAGTACTTC,TRBV3-1,TRBJ2-7,.,many
CASTVTGDGYTF,TGTGCCAGCACCGTAACAGGGGATGGCTACACCTTC,TRBV28,TRBJ1-2,TRBD1,few
CSARDLKRFTEAFF,TGCAGTGCTAGAGACCTTAAACGGTTCACTGAAGCTTTCTTT,TRBV20-1,TRBJ1-1,.,.
CSAEGGSSYNEQFF,TGCAGTGCGGAGGGAGGGAGCTCCTACAATGAGCAGTTCTTC,TRBV20-1,TRBJ2-1,TRBD2,.
CAISTGTSGTNEQFF,TGTGCCATCAGTACCGGGACTAGCGGCACCAATGAGCAGTTCTTC,TRBV10-3,TRBJ2-1,TRBD2,.
CASSESRDYGYTF,TGCGCCAGCAGTGAATCCCGGGATTATGGCTACACCTTC,TRBV10-1,TRBJ1-2,.,few
CASSQGVGLAGQSSYNEQFF,TGCGCCAGCAGCCAGGGGGTCGGGCTAGCGGGGCAAAGCTCCTACAATGAGCAGTTCTTC,TRBV4-3,TRBJ2-1,TRBD2,.
CASSQDLADNEQFF,TGTGCCAGCAGCCAGGATTTAGCGGACAATGAGCAGTTCTTC,TRBV3-1,TRBJ2-1,.,few
CASSLKFVAGVFKPGELFF,TGTGCCAGCAGTTTAAAATTTGTAGCGGGAGTCTTTAAACCCGGGGAGCTGTTTTTT,TRBV27,TRBJ2-2,TRBD2,.
CSVLSSRRTNTGELFF,TGCAGCGTCCTCAGTTCGCGGAGGACGAACACCGGGGAGCTGTTTTTT,TRBV29-1,TRBJ2-2,.,few
CATSDSVLDTQYF,TGTGCCACCAGTGACTCTGTCCTGGATACGCAGTATTTT,TRBV24-1,TRBJ2-3,.,few
CASSSRTEAGELFF,TGTGCCAGCAGTTCCAGGACAGAGGCCGGGGAGCTGTTTTTT,TRBV28,TRBJ2-2,.,.
CASSFNGNNEQFF,TGTGCCAGCAGTTTTAACGGGAACAATGAGCAGTTCTTC,TRBV12-3/TRBV12-4,TRBJ2-1,.,.
CASRPGLTTNIQYF,TGTGCCAGCAGACCGGGACTAACTACAAACATTCAGTACTTC,TRBV6-1,TRBJ2-4,TRBD2,few
CASRPSGGEKLFF,TGTGCCAGCAGGCCCTCCGGAGGTGAAAAACTGTTTTTT,TRBV6-6,TRBJ1-4,.,few
CASSLVVTAMTSSYEQYF,TGTGCCAGCAGCTTAGTAGTGACAGCCATGACCAGCTCCTACGAGCAGTACTTC,TRBV11-2,TRBJ2-7,.,.
CASSQDYGPNTEAFF,TGTGCCAGCAGCCAAGATTACGGACCGAACACTGAAGCTTTCTTT,TRBV4-2,TRBJ1-1,.,.
CASSVDGNRNTEAFF,TGTGCCAGCAGCGTAGACGGCAACAGGAACACTGAAGCTTTCTTT,TRBV9,TRBJ1-1,.,.